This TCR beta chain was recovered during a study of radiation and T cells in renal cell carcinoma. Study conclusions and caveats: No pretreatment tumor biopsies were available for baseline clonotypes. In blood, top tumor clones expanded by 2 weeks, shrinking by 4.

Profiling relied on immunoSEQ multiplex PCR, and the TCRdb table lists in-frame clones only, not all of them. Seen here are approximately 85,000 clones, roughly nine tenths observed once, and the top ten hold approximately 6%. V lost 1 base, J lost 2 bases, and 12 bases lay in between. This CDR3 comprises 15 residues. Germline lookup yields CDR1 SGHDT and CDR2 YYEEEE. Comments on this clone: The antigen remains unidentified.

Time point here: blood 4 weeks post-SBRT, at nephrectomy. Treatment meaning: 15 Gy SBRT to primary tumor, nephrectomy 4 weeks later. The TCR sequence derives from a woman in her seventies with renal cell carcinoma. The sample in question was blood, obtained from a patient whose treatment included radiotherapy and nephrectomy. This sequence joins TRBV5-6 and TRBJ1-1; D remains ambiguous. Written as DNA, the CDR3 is TGTGCCAGCAGCTTGATAGGAGATACTAACACTGAAGCTTTCTTT. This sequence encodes CASSLIGDTNTEAFF.